Shown below are 22 T cell receptor beta chains from a single sample sequenced in a study of somatic mutations in T cells in chronic GVHD. Profiling relied on immunoSEQ multiplex PCR, and the TCRdb table lists in-frame clones only, not all of them. The sample includes 13,000 to 15,000 clones, around four fifths of them seen just once. Input material: Vbeta20-negative CD4+ T cells from blood. Receptor source: a male patient in his forties or fifties with chronic graft-versus-host disease. Part of the T cell pool may stem from the graft donor.

This clone occurred once. The rearrangement joins TRBV4-1 to TRBJ1-4, with D hard to call. Trimming removed 4 bases at V and 4 bases at J, with 13 bases between. From germline, CDR1 is MGHRA and CDR2 YSYEKL. This CDR3 spans 15 amino acids. In DNA form, the CDR3 reads TGCGCCAGCAGCCCCCCCTTAGCGAGTAATGAAAAACTGTTTTTT. It encodes CASSPPLASNEKLFF.

The chain carries TRBV9 and TRBJ1-4, with D possibly matching TRBD1 (5 bases). The CDR3 has 15 residues. Looked up from germline, CDR1 is SGDLS and CDR2 is YYNGEE. Trimming cost V 0 bases and J 3 bases, with 9 bases left between them. CDR3 sequence: CASSVGGGSNEKLFF. Written as DNA, the CDR3 is TGTGCCAGCAGCGTAGGCGGGGGGTCTAATGAAAAACTGTTTTTT.

This chain links TRBV6-5 with TRBJ2-7; 10 bases agree with TRBD1. CDR1 and CDR2 from the germline V gene are MNHEY and SVGAGI. CDR3 size: 14 residues. Losses at the gene ends were 5 bases for V and 5 bases for J; bases not matched to a gene: 6. CDR3 region: CASSNGQGVNEQYF. The CDR3 nucleotides read TGTGCCAGCAGTAATGGACAGGGGGTGAACGAGCAGTACTTC.

This chain links TRBV7-3 with TRBJ1-2; no reliable D call. The CDR3 covers 13 residues. The germline V and J ends were trimmed by 5 bases and 8 bases, with 15 bases remaining between them. Germline CDR1 is SGHTA and CDR2 is FQGTGA. CDR3 sequence: CASSLDGNRGYTF. For the CDR3, the DNA is TGTGCCAGCAGCCTGGACGGGAATCGCGGCTACACCTTC.

The chain uses TRBV29-1 and TRBJ1-2; the match to TRBD1 covers 9 bases. Looked up from germline, CDR1 is SQVTM and CDR2 is ANQGSEA. V trimming: 7 bases; J trimming: 4 bases; junction bases outside the gene matches: 7. The CDR3 loop spans 13 amino acids. The CDR3: CSGTGAGGYGYTF. The CDR3 bases are TGCAGCGGGACAGGGGCCGGTGGCTATGGCTACACCTTC.

The chain recombines TRBV18 with TRBJ1-2, with D possibly TRBD1 on 5 matching bases. The CDR3 is 14 amino acids. Germline assignment: CDR1 KGHSH and CDR2 LQKENI. V dropped 1 base and J dropped 1 base, with 7 bases sitting between them. The CDR3 here is CASSPRRDNYGYTF. CDR3 DNA: TGTGCCAGCTCACCACGCAGGGATAACTATGGCTACACCTTC.

This chain uses TRBV7-2 with TRBJ1-5, with unresolved D. The length of the CDR3 is 14 residues. CDR1 and CDR2 (germline): SGHTA, FQGNSA. The V gene lost 2 bases and the J gene lost 6 bases, with 11 bases spanning the gap. In DNA, the CDR3 is TGTGCCAGCAGCTTATATGGGAGACGTCAGCCCCAGCATTTT. Its protein is CASSLYGRRQPQHF.

The J gene is TRBJ1-6, the V gene TRBV7-2; 9 bases are shared with TRBD1. Trimming cost V 7 bases and J 9 bases; bases outside gene matches: 7. The CDR3 is made up of 14 amino acids. Germline CDR1 is SGHTA and CDR2 is FQGNSA. The CDR3 coding sequence is TGTGCCAGCATCGCCGACAGGGGGGGTTCACCCCTCCACTTT. Translating it yields CASIADRGGSPLHF.

The chain recombines TRBV18 with TRBJ1-2; possible D gene TRBD1, 6 bases. Germline V gene sequence: CDR1 KGHSH, CDR2 LQKENI. The ends were cut back, 6 bases at V and 6 bases at J, with 11 bases in the middle. CDR3 size: 12 residues. Here the CDR3 reads CASSAGENGYTF. The CDR3, as DNA: TGTGCCAGCTCGGCAGGGGAAAATGGCTACACCTTC.

The V gene is TRBV28, the J gene TRBJ2-6, with D perhaps TRBD1 (5 bases). Trimming shortened V by 5 bases and J by 4 bases, and 12 bases separated the two germline ends. This CDR3 region has 15 residues. Germline V CDR1 and CDR2: MDHEN, SYDVKM. CDR3 amino acids: CASSTRGPGANVLTF. DNA for the CDR3: TGTGCCAGCAGTACAAGGGGTCCCGGGGCCAACGTCCTGACTTTC.

As for this clone: One end of the junction varies from germline; a read error may be responsible. The rearrangement joins TRBV10-3 to TRBJ2-3, with D maybe TRBD2 (5 bases). The CDR3 length is 13 residues. Germline V gene sequence: CDR1 ENHRY, CDR2 SYGVKD. Here the CDR3 DNA reads TGTGCCAGCAGTGGAGGTATCACAGATACGCAGTATTTT. This encodes CASSGGITDTQYF.

Turning to this clone: Other nucleotide sequences in the sample specify the same CDR3. The V gene is TRBV6-5, the J gene TRBJ1-5, with D maybe TRBD1 (5 bases). CDR1 is MNHEY, CDR2 SVGAGI, per germline. Between the trimmed V and J ends, which lost 6 bases and 3 bases, there was a span of 6 bases. The CDR3 consists of 12 residues. The CDR3 nucleotides read TGTGCCAGCAGCAGGGACAATCAGCCCCAGCATTTT. Its translation is CASSRDNQPQHF.

V and J are TRBV9 and TRBJ2-7; TRBD1 is a possible D gene (6 bases). The germline V gene has CDR1 SGDLS and CDR2 YYNGEE. The CDR3 totals 14 residues. Trimming removed 2 bases from V and 1 base from J, with 10 bases in between. CDR3 in DNA: TGTGCCAGCAGCGTCACAGGGAGTTCCTACGAGCAGTACTTC. The encoded protein is CASSVTGSSYEQYF. Full variable domain (missing parts from reference TRBV9 and TRBJ2-7): DSGVTQTPKHLITATGQRVTLRCSPRSGDLSVYWYQQSLDQGLQFLIQYYNGEERAKGNILERFSAQQFPDLHSELNLSSLELGDSALYFCASSVTGSSYEQYFGPGTRLTVT.

The chain uses TRBV28 and TRBJ2-5; D may be TRBD1 (5 bases). The J call may be wrong; the DNA end is better matched by TRBJ2-7. From germline, CDR1 is MDHEN and CDR2 SYDVKM. CDR3 length equals 16 residues. The CDR3 here is CASSSGAGQGPYEQYF. The CDR3 DNA sequence: TGTGCCAGCAGTTCTGGCGCTGGGCAGGGCCCCTACGAGCAGTACTTC.

This clone was detected only a few times. The chain joins TRBV28 to TRBJ2-7; 7 positions agree with TRBD2. V shed 8 bases, J shed 1 base, and the junction held 5 bases outside the gene matches. Germline V lookup: CDR1 MDHEN, CDR2 SYDVKM. CDR3 length: 13 amino acids. The CDR3 DNA reads as TGTGCCAGCCATCGGGGGGATTCCTACGAGCAGTACTTC. Protein product: CASHRGDSYEQYF. The full variable domain, with the rest looked up from reference TRBV28 and TRBJ2-7, is DVKVTQSSRYLVKRTGEKVFLECVQDMDHENMFWYRQDPGLGLRLIYFSYDVKMKEKGDIPEGYSVSREKKERFSLILESASTNQTSMYLCASHRGDSYEQYFGPGTRLTVT.

The rearrangement uses TRBV27 and TRBJ2-7, with 9 bases lining up with TRBD1. The V and J ends lost 3 bases and 4 bases, in that order; junction bases with no gene match: 7. The CDR3 length is 15 residues. The germline gives CDR1 MNHEY, CDR2 SMNVEV (reference sequence). In DNA, the CDR3 is TGTGCCAGCAGTTTGACCGGGACAGGGAAGTACGAGCAGTACTTC. Its translation: CASSLTGTGKYEQYF.

The rearrangement links TRBV7-2 to TRBJ2-1, with TRBD1 matching over 9 bases. The trim removed 3 bases at V and 10 bases at J, leaving 4 bases unmatched. The V gene's germline CDR1 is SGHTA and CDR2 FQGNSA. The length of the CDR3 is 13 residues. The CDR3 bases are TGTGCCAGCAGCTTTAGACAGGGGGGCGAGCAGTTCTTC. Protein product: CASSFRQGGEQFF.

The chain uses TRBV7-3 and TRBJ2-2; the D gene is possibly TRBD2 (6 bases). Germline-derived CDR1 and CDR2 are SGHTA and FQGTGA. The V end was cut by 1 base, the J end by 4 bases, with 13 bases between. This CDR3 contains 16 residues. DNA for the CDR3: TGTGCCAGCAGCTTAAGGGAGGTTACGGGCACCGGGGAGCTGTTTTTT. Translating it yields CASSLREVTGTGELFF.

V gene TRBV7-2 combines with J gene TRBJ1-5, with a tentative D call TRBD1 (5 bases). Germline CDR1 is SGHTA and CDR2 is FQGNSA. This CDR3 contains 15 residues. Trimming cost V 0 bases and J 6 bases, with 12 bases left between them. The CDR3 loop is CASSLAPGGVQPQHF. CDR3 nucleotides: TGTGCCAGCAGCTTAGCCCCGGGGGGAGTTCAGCCCCAGCATTTT.

The chain combines TRBV5-7 with TRBJ1-1, with D perhaps matching TRBD1 (5 bases). TRBV5-7 is recorded as an ORF, its role being uncertain. V lost 4 bases and J lost 0, with 13 bases in between. The CDR3 is made up of 15 amino acids. The CDR3 here is CASSPCRQLNTEAFF. The CDR3 region has the DNA TGTGCCAGCAGCCCTTGCCGACAGTTGAACACTGAAGCTTTCTTT.

The rearrangement joins TRBV28 to TRBJ1-2; no reliable D call. CDR3 length: 13 residues. The germline V and J ends were trimmed by 5 bases and 2 bases, with 9 bases remaining between them. From germline, CDR1 is MDHEN and CDR2 SYDVKM. The CDR3: CASSTQWNYGYTF. The DNA for the CDR3 is TGTGCCAGCAGTACCCAGTGGAACTATGGCTACACCTTC.

This clone has more than one count but fewer than ten. The rearrangement uses TRBV5-4 and TRBJ1-1; D gene unclear. V shed 0 bases and J shed 3 bases, with 3 bases lying between them. Germline loops: CDR1 SGHNT, CDR2 YYREEE (reference sequence). The CDR3 runs to 12 residues. CDR3 protein: CASSLADTEAFF. The CDR3 DNA is TGTGCCAGCAGCTTGGCGGACACTGAAGCTTTCTTT.